The 8 T cell receptor beta chains below were found in one sample sequenced in a study of blood T cell repertoires in COVID-19. Profiled with immunoSEQ multiplex PCR; TCRdb holds only in-frame clones, not every one. The data hold 200,000 to 250,000 clones, with 80% observed a single time. The sequenced sample consisted of peripheral blood. All receptors come from a woman in her 70s with acute or convalescent COVID-19.

This clone was recorded once. The chain is built from TRBV5-1 and TRBJ2-7; 15 bases are shared with TRBD2. The J segment lost 4 bases and the V segment lost 4 bases, leaving 6 bases of the junction unmatched. CDR3 length equals 16 residues. Germline V lookup: CDR1 SGHRS, CDR2 YFSETQ. CDR3 sequence (DNA): TGCGCCAGCAGCCCGGGGACTAGCGGGGGGTGGTACGAGCAGTACTTC. Protein: CASSPGTSGGWYEQYF.

This rearrangement joins TRBV18 to TRBJ2-7; D is uncertain. Germline V gene data show CDR1 as KGHSH and CDR2 as LQKENI. Trimming took off 2 bases at V and 4 bases at J, with 9 bases between the two ends. The CDR3 contains 13 residues. Written as DNA, the CDR3 is TGTGCCAGCTCACCAAACACGAAATACGAGCAGTACGTC. Translated, it gives CASSPNTKYEQYV.

The J gene is TRBJ1-2, the V gene TRBV2, with 7 bases matching TRBD1. Germline V gene sequence: CDR1 SNHLY, CDR2 FYNNEI. V shed 8 bases, J shed 4 bases, and the junction held 13 bases outside the gene matches. The CDR3 runs to 15 residues. The DNA of the CDR3 is TGTGCCAGCTCTCAAATAGGGGGCGCAGGCTATGGCTACACCTTC. Translated: CASSQIGGAGYGYTF.

The gene calls are TRBV5-4 and TRBJ2-2, with D possibly being TRBD1 (6 bases). This CDR3 spans 15 amino acids. Trimming left V 1 base short and J 3 bases short, with 10 bases between. The germline V gene has CDR1 SGHNT and CDR2 YYREEE (reference sequence). DNA for the CDR3: TGTGCCAGCAGCTTGCAGACAGGCTACACCGGGGAGCTGTTTTTT. Encoded protein: CASSLQTGYTGELFF.

CDR3 sequence (DNA): TGTGCCAGCAGTTCTAGCGGGGGCTACGAGCAGTACTTC. As protein: CASSSSGGYEQYF. This chain links TRBV6-2 or TRBV6-3 with TRBJ2-7, with TRBD2 matching 10 bases. V trimming: 4 bases; J trimming: 3 bases; junction bases outside the gene matches: 0. CDR3 size: 13 residues. Germline V lookup: CDR1 MNHEY, CDR2 SVGEGT.

CDR3 nucleotides: TGTGCCAGTAGTATAATAGACAGCCGGCCCCTCGAGCAGTACTTC. Translation gives CASSIIDSRPLEQYF. This chain uses TRBV19 with TRBJ2-7; weak D call: TRBD1 (5 bases). The CDR3 covers 15 residues. The V gene's germline CDR1 is LNHDA and CDR2 SQIVND (reference sequence). Trimming cost V 2 bases and J 6 bases, with 17 bases left between them.

This clone was seen more than once but under ten times. The gene calls are TRBV4-1 and TRBJ1-2; 10 bases line up with TRBD1. This CDR3 region has 16 residues. Germline CDR1 and CDR2: MGHRA and YSYEKL. V gave up 0 bases and J gave up 7 bases; unmatched junction bases: 8. CDR3: CASSQESGTGVGGYTF. The CDR3 region has the DNA TGCGCCAGCAGCCAAGAGAGTGGGACAGGGGTTGGTGGCTACACCTTC.

In its sample, this clone was seen a few times. The rearrangement links TRBV7-9 to TRBJ1-2; 7 bases are a match to TRBD1. Germline loops: CDR1 SEHNR, CDR2 FQNEAQ (reference sequence). The CDR3 runs 13 residues. V dropped 5 bases and J dropped 7; count of bases not matched to a gene: 7. This chain's CDR3 is CASSRDRTGGYTF. CDR3 coding DNA: TGTGCCAGCAGCCGGGACAGAACGGGTGGCTACACCTTC.